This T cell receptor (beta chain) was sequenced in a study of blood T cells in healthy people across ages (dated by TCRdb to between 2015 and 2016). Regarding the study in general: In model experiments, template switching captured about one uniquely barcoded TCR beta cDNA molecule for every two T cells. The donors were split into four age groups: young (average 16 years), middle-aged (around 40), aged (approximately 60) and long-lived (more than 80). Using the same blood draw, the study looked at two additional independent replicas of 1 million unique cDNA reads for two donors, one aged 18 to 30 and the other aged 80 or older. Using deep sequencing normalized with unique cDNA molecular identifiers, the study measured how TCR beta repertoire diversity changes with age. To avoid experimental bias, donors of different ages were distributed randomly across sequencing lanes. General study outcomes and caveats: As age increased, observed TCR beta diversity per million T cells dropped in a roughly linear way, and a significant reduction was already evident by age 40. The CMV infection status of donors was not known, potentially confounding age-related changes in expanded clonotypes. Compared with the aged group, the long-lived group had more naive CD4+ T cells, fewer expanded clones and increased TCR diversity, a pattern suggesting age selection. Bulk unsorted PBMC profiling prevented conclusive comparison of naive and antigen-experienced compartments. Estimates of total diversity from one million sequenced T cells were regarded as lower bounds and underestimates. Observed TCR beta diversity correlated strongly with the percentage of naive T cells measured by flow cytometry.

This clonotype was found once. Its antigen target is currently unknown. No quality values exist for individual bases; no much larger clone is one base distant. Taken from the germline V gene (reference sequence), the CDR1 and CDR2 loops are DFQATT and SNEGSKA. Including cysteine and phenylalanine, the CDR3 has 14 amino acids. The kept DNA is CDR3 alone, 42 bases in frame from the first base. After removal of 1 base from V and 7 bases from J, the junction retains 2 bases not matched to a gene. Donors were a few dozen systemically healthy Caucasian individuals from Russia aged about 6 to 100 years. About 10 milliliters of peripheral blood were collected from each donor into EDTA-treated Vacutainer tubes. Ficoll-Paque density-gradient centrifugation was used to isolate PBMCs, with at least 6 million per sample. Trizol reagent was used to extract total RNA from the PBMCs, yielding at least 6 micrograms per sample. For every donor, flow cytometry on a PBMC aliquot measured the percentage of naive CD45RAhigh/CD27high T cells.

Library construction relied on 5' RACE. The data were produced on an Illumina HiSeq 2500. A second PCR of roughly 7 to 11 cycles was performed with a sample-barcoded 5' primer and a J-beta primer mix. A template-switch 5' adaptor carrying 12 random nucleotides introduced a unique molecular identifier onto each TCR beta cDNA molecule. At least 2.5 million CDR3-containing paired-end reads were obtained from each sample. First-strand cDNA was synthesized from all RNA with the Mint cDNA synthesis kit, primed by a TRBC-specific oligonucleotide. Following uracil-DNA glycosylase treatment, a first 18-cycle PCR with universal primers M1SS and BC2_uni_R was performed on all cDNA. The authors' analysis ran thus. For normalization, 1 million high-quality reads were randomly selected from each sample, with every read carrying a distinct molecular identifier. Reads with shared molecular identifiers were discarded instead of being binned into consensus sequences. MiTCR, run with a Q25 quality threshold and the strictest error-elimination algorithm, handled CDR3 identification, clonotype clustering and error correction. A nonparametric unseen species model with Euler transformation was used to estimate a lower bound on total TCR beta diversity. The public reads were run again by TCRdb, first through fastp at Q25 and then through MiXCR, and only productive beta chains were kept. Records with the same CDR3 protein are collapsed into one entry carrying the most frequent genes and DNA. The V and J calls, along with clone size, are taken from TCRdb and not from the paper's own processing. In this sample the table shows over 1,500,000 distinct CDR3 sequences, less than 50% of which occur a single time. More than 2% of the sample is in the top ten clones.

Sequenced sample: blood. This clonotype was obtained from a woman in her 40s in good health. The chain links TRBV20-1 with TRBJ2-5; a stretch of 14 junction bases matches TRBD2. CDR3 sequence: CSARGGLAGGTQYF. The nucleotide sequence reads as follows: TGCAGTGCTAGAGGCGGACTAGCGGGGGGGACCCAGTACTTC.